The present entry profiles one T cell receptor (beta chain) with its context. The same CDR3 also results from other DNA sequences found in this sample. Generated by immunoSEQ multiplex PCR, the TCRdb table keeps only in-frame clones and is missing some. Here the sample spans about 2.1 million clones, 90% to 95% being singletons. Only CD45RO-negative cells positively selected for CCR7 counted as naive CD8 cells, so terminally differentiated effector memory CD45RA+ cells were excluded. The data were obtained in a study of shared clonotypes between healthy human individuals. The V segment lost 3 bases and the J segment 2 bases; nucleotides outside the gene matches: 4. This CDR3 comprises 14 residues. The germline gives CDR1 SGHNT, CDR2 YYREEE (reference sequence).

The chain uses TRBV5-4 and TRBJ2-7; TRBD1 agrees at 8 bases. The source of this sequence is a man aged 18 to 35 in good health. Some clones in this sample may be carry-over from other donors' samples. Specimen: naive CD8+ T cells from PBMCs. The CDR3 loop reads CASSYGTGTYEQYF. The CDR3 nucleotides are TGTGCCAGCAGCTATGGGACAGGCACCTACGAGCAGTACTTC.